What follows is one TCR beta chain and its context. Other DNA sequences in this sample translate to the same CDR3. These data come from a study of shared clonotypes between healthy human individuals. Study information: Donor ages ranged 18 to 49 years: a couple of women, a few men.

Sequencing was performed with immunoSEQ multiplex PCR; in TCRdb, only in-frame clones are kept and a portion is missing. Among 2,100,000 or so clones listed, almost 96% were seen once. The germline V gene encodes CDR1 LNHDA and CDR2 SQIVND (reference sequence). V lost 3 bases and J lost 2, with 6 bases in between. The CDR3 runs 13 residues. Specimen: naive CD4+ T cells sorted from blood. As for subset: CD45RA+ positively selected. The V and J genes are TRBV19 and TRBJ2-3; D gene uncertain. The clonotype originates from a man younger than 35 in good health. CDR3 protein: CASSIGYTDTQYF. The CDR3 nucleotides are TGTGCCAGTAGTATTGGCTACACAGATACGCAGTATTTT.